This T cell receptor beta chain was sequenced during a study of OX40 agonist ivuxolimab in advanced cancers. Findings and caveats of the study: With doses of 0.1 to 3.0 mg/kg, CD4+ and CD8+ blood T cells had undergone clonal expansion by week 6. Clonal expansion was among the lowest in partial responders at 0.1-3.0 mg/kg, especially CD8+.

V was trimmed by 6 bases and J by 2 bases, leaving 19 bases between them. This CDR3 spans 16 amino acids. Germline CDR1 is MNHEY and CDR2 is SMNVEV (reference sequence). The sample holds one count of this clone. Antigen specificity is unknown. Here immunoSEQ multiplex PCR was the method, and the copy in TCRdb shows in-frame clones only, minus some. The table has approximately 45,000 clones, 75% to 90% seen once. The sample in question was CD4+ or CD8+ T cells sorted from blood, obtained in a trial of the OX40 agonist ivuxolimab. This sequence was found in an adult with an advanced solid tumor such as melanoma, head and neck, liver or kidney cancer. The V gene is TRBV27, the J gene TRBJ2-5, with D possibly TRBD1 on 6 matching bases. The CDR3 DNA follows: TGTGCCAGCAGAACGTTATCAGGGGCGGATCAAGAGACCCAGTACTTC. Translated: CASRTLSGADQETQYF.